This TCR beta chain was identified in a study of shared clonotypes between healthy human individuals. Study-level results: The rarefaction results pointed to incomplete sorted-subset sequencing despite large depth.

All participating donors were Caucasian adults from Nashville, Tennessee. Regarding this clone: What it recognizes is unknown. The sample holds other DNA sequences that translate to the same CDR3.

V shed 5 bases and J 2 bases; nucleotides not matched to a gene: 3. CDR1 SNHLY and CDR2 FYNNEI come from the germline V gene. This CDR3 region has 15 residues. Generated by immunoSEQ multiplex PCR, the TCRdb table keeps only in-frame clones and is missing some. The sample records hundreds of thousands of clones, roughly 70% being singletons. This sequence originates from a woman in her twenties or thirties in good health. The chain combines TRBV2 with TRBJ2-3, with 11 bases matching TRBD2. What was sequenced was memory CD4+ T cells sorted from blood. As for subset: CD45RA-negative fraction. As DNA, the CDR3 is TGTGCCAGCAGTTTACTAGCGGGAGTCACAGATACGCAGTATTTT. The encoded protein is CASSLLAGVTDTQYF.